This T cell receptor (beta chain) stems from a study of neoadjuvant nivolumab and ipilimumab in lung cancer. Study in general: Patients got nivolumab 3 mg/kg on days 1, 15 and 29; combination added ipilimumab 1 mg/kg day 1.

General study results and limits: Compared with tumor-adjacent uninvolved lung, resected tumors showed greater richness and clonality. Blood richness before therapy tracked richness in tumors resected after neoadjuvant therapy.

A word on this clone: Its target is not known.

Some clones are missing from TCRdb's copy, which holds only in-frame ones; the method was immunoSEQ multiplex PCR. The data contain about 18,000 clones, 87% of them singletons. The germline gives CDR1 SGHTA, CDR2 FQGNSA. The V gene end was trimmed by 0 bases and the J gene end by 5 bases; junction bases not matched to a gene: 7. This CDR3 comprises 16 residues. The gene calls are TRBV7-2 and TRBJ2-1, with 7 bases fitting TRBD2. This TCR derives from an adult with non-small cell lung cancer. Sequencing used peripheral blood, obtained before neoadjuvant nivolumab, alone or with ipilimumab. CDR3 bases: TGTGCCAGCAGCTTAGCGCTCGGACTAGTGGACAATGAGCAGTTCTTC. This encodes CASSLALGLVDNEQFF.